The rows below give T cell receptor beta chains drawn from one sample of a study of blood T cell repertoires in COVID-19. Profiling relied on immunoSEQ multiplex PCR, and the TCRdb table lists in-frame clones only, not all of them. Among around 60,000 clones, approximately 84% were seen once, and the ten largest hold more than 15%. Source material: peripheral blood. These receptor sequences come from a man aged 55 to 70 with COVID-19, enrolled during active disease. CDR3s include the opening cysteine and the closing phenylalanine or tryptophan. A D gene is named only where the DNA matches it firmly. Size is omitted from some rows. Given values are once, few, many or a class for expanded clones.

D gene,clone size,J gene,V gene,CDR3 DNA,CDR3 protein
TRBD1,.,TRBJ1-2,TRBV28,TGTGCCAGCAGCTCCCCCAGGACAGGTTATGGCTACACCTTC,CASSSPRTGYGYTF
TRBD1,.,TRBJ1-5,TRBV24-1,TGTGCCACCAGACAGACAGGGCTGGGTCAGCCCCAGCATTTT,CATRQTGLGQPQHF
.,.,TRBJ1-3,TRBV28,TGTGCCAGCAGGGAGGGACCGAACTCTGGAAACACCATATATTTT,CASREGPNSGNTIYF
TRBD2,.,TRBJ2-1,TRBV6-4,TGTGCCAGCAGTGTTGAGGGAGGGAATGAGCAGTTCTTC,CASSVEGGNEQFF
.,.,TRBJ2-5,TRBV10-3,TGTGCCATCAGTGAGGGGGGGACGGAAGAGACCCAGTACTTC,CAISEGGTEETQYF
TRBD1,few,TRBJ1-2,TRBV6-5,TGTGCCAGCAGTTACTCGACAGGGCTGAACTATGGCTACACCTTC,CASSYSTGLNYGYTF
TRBD1,once,TRBJ1-2,TRBV27,TGTGCCAGCGGACAGGGGCGAGCCTATGGCTACACCTTC,CASGQGRAYGYTF
TRBD1,.,TRBJ1-1,TRBV9,TGTGCCAGCAGCGATGGACAGGGGGTGGCTGAAGCTTTCTTT,CASSDGQGVAEAFF
.,.,TRBJ2-5,TRBV7-3,TGTGCCAGCAGCTTAAGCGCCTCAGAGACCCAGTACTTC,CASSLSASETQYF
.,.,TRBJ1-5,TRBV25-1,TGTGCCAGCACTGACAGAACTAGCAATCAGCCCCAGCATTTT,CASTDRTSNQPQHF